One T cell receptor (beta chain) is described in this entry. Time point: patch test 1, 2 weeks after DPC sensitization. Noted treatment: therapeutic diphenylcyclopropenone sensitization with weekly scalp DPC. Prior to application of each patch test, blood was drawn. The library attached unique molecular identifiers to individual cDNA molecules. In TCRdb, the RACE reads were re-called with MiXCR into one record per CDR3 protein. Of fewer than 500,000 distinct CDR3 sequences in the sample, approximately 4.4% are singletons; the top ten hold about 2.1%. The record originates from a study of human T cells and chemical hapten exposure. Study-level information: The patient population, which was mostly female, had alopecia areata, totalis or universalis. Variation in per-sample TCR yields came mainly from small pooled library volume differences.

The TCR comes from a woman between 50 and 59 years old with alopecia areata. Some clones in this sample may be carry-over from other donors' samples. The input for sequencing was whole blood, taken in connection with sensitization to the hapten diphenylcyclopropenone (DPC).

CDR3 coding DNA: TGTGCCAGCAGTCCTGGGACAGGGGGTACCAACTATGGCTACACCTTC. Its protein product is CASSPGTGGTNYGYTF. J is TRBJ1-2 and V is TRBV27; 11 bases are a match to TRBD1. This CDR3 spans 16 amino acids. Germline-derived CDR1 and CDR2 are MNHEY and SMNVEV (reference sequence). After removal of 5 bases from V and 2 bases from J, the junction contained 7 bases not matched to a gene.